The T cell receptor (beta chain) described here comes from a study of T cell responses to AZD1222 COVID-19 vaccine. Study in general: Timing groups of about 4 and about 12 weeks for second doses were pooled. The study's findings and limits: Vaccine-associated CD4 TCRs ranged over spike, dominating at 160-218 and 743-854. Rises in breadth and depth of Spike-specific TCRs came after two AZD1222 doses.

V lost 6 bases, J lost 0 bases, and 13 bases lay in between. Germline V gene data show CDR1 as SGHRS and CDR2 as YFSETQ. The CDR3 totals 15 residues. Using immunoSEQ multiplex PCR, the repertoire was profiled, and TCRdb retains in-frame clones only, with some absent. The repertoire holds 160,000 or so clones, with under 95% as singletons. Comments on this clone: No antigen is known for it.

The receptor comes from an adult in good health. The material sequenced was peripheral blood, taken on day 0 of AZD1222 vaccination. The gene calls are TRBV5-1 and TRBJ1-3, with D tentatively TRBD1 (5 bases). DNA of the CDR3: TGCGCCAGCAACCCCGGGACCAACTCTGGAAACACCATATATTTT. As protein: CASNPGTNSGNTIYF. The whole variable domain, filled in from reference TRBV5-1 and TRBJ1-3, reads KAGVTQTPRYLIKTRGQQVTLSCSPISGHRSVSWYQQTPGQGLQFLFEYFSETQRNKGNFPGRFSGRQFSNSRSEMNVSTLELGDSALYLCASNPGTNSGNTIYFGEGSWLTVV.